The entry below describes one TCR beta chain. As originally analysed: It was from reference gene primer amplification that nucleated cell counts were estimated. Clones were sequenced by immunoSEQ multiplex PCR, and TCRdb holds only the in-frame ones, with some missing. V and J calls and clone size follow that table, whereas D and trimming were derived from the DNA. The sample consists of 190,000 or so clones, more than 70% of them appearing once. The data originate from a study of blood T cell repertoires in COVID-19. At the level of the study: Sites across the United States, Italy and Spain contributed samples from acute and convalescent COVID-19. T cells, B-cell-depleted T cells, or PBMCs provided the cDNA or gDNA that served as material.

CDR3 length equals 13 residues. Germline lookup yields CDR1 MGHRA and CDR2 YSYEKL. Deletions cut 4 bases from V and 14 bases from J, with 19 bases between. The source is a man aged 35-49 years with active or convalescent COVID-19. V usage is TRBV4-1 and J usage is TRBJ2-3; possible D gene TRBD2, 5 bases. The sequenced sample was peripheral blood. In DNA, the CDR3 is TGCGCCAGCAGCCCCCCTGGGAGCGTTGTGCGGTATTTT. It is translated as CASSPPGSVVRYF.